This TCR beta chain was retrieved from a study of human T cells and chemical hapten exposure. This clonotype occurred a few times. TCRdb fed the RACE reads into MiXCR, producing one record per CDR3 protein. The profile shows tens of thousands of distinct CDR3 sequences, 32% of them singletons. This sample's time point: patch test 1, 2 weeks after DPC sensitization. Treatment denoted: therapeutic diphenylcyclopropenone sensitization with weekly scalp DPC. V lost 1 base and J 8 bases, leaving 3 bases between the germline ends. The CDR3 length is 11 residues. Germline CDR1 and CDR2: MNHEY and SVGAGI. The receptor was isolated from a middle-aged man with alopecia areata. Some clones in this sample may be carry-over from other donors' samples. This specimen was whole blood, taken in connection with sensitization to the hapten diphenylcyclopropenone (DPC). The genes are TRBV6-5 and TRBJ2-1; the D is unclear. In DNA form, the CDR3 reads TGTGCCAGCAGTTACTTATATGAGCAGTTCTTC. It yields the protein CASSYLYEQFF.